The 25 T cell receptor beta chains below come from one sample, sequenced in a study of regulatory T cells in long-lasting Graves disease. Time point described: newly diagnosed GD, antithyroid drugs for less than 3 months. With RNA extracted from PBMCs as input, the TCR library was made. CDR3 regions were amplified by Arm-PCR using iRepertoire HTBI primers to build TCR beta libraries. TCRdb processed the multiplex PCR reads anew with MiXCR; each CDR3 protein has one entry. Of about 520,000 distinct CDR3 sequences listed, 12% are singletons. These data also featured in a second study, about T cells in Graves' hyperthyroidism and ophthalmopathy.

The source was peripheral blood mononuclear cells (PBMCs), collected at new diagnosis, from a patient treated with antithyroid drugs. The receptor set was obtained from a woman in her twenties or thirties with Graves disease.

This clonotype was seen ten or more times. V usage is TRBV28 and J usage is TRBJ1-1, with TRBD1 matching 8 bases. V lost 2 bases, J lost 5 bases, and 13 bases stayed unmatched. Germline values: CDR1 MDHEN, CDR2 SYDVKM. This CDR3 is 17 amino acids long. The CDR3 spells CASSLPPRRGRQTEAFF. As DNA, the CDR3 is TGTGCCAGCAGTTTACCCCCTCGCAGGGGGCGACAAACTGAAGCTTTCTTT.

This clonotype was picked up many times. The rearrangement links TRBV6-1 to TRBJ2-7; D might be TRBD1 (6 bases). This CDR3 region has 16 residues. Trimming shortened V by 2 bases and J by 11 bases, and 25 bases separated the two germline ends. Looked up from germline, CDR1 is MNHNS and CDR2 is SASEGT. CDR3 sequence reads: CASSESMLGASNLEYF. CDR3 DNA sequence: TGTGCCAGCAGTGAATCGATGTTGGGGGCTTCCAACTTAGAGTACTTC.

This clonotype was observed many times. The J gene is TRBJ2-3, the V gene TRBV7-3; no clear D. Looked up from germline, CDR1 is SGHTA and CDR2 is FQGTGA. With 2 bases removed from V and 1 base from J, the gap between germline ends came to 10 bases. The CDR3 extends over 15 amino acids. The CDR3 region has the DNA TGTGCCAGCAGCTTAGGCCTCAAGCGCACAGATACGCAGTATTTT. Amino acids: CASSLGLKRTDTQYF.

This clonotype showed up many times. This rearrangement joins TRBV6-5 to TRBJ2-1; 14 nucleotides match TRBD2. CDR3 length: 19 amino acids. Germline trimming cut 4 bases from V and 1 base from J; bases unmatched to any gene: 9. The V gene's germline CDR1 is MNHEY and CDR2 SVGAGI. The CDR3 nucleotides are TGTGCCAGCAGTTCGCGACTAGCGGGAGGGCCGGGTTCCTACAATGAGCAGTTCTTC. Translation: CASSSRLAGGPGSYNEQFF.

As regards this clonotype: One junction end does not reproduce the germline sequence, and a read error may be involved. The chain joins TRBV4-3 to TRBJ1-1; no definite D call. This CDR3 is built from 16 residues. Germline V gives CDR1 LGHNA, CDR2 YSLEER. The CDR3 sequence: CASSPKSAWWRTEVFF. The CDR3 DNA is TGCGCCAGCAGCCCGAAGTCCGCCTGGTGGCGCACTGAAGTTTTCTTT.

A few counts support this clonotype. The rearrangement joins TRBV7-9 to TRBJ2-7, with D uncertain. The CDR3 contains 15 residues. Germline V CDR1 and CDR2: SEHNR, FQNEAQ (reference sequence). V lost 0 bases, J lost 5 bases, and 14 bases lay in between. This CDR3 is CASSLAPSPGHEQYF. The CDR3 region has the DNA TGTGCCAGCAGCTTAGCGCCCTCGCCGGGCCACGAGCAGTACTTC.

The genes are TRBV5-4 and TRBJ2-7; 11 nucleotides line up with TRBD2. The V segment lost 4 bases and the J segment 5 bases; nucleotides outside the gene matches: 5. The CDR3 length is 14 residues. The V gene's germline CDR1 is SGHNT and CDR2 YYREEE (reference sequence). The DNA for the CDR3 is TGTGCCAGCAGCGGACTAGCGGGCCCGGACGAGCAGTACTTC. Translation gives CASSGLAGPDEQYF. Combining the CDR3 with reference TRBV5-4 and TRBJ2-7 gives the whole variable domain ETGVTQSPTHLIKTRGQQVTLRCSSQSGHNTVSWYQQALGQGPQFIFQYYREEENGRGNFPPRFSGLQFPNYSSELNVNALELDDSALYLCASSGLAGPDEQYFGPGTRLTVT.

V is TRBV11-2 and J is TRBJ2-5; D is possibly TRBD1 (5 bases). The CDR3 has 14 residues. Germline V gives CDR1 SGHAT, CDR2 FQNNGV. V was clipped by 4 bases and J by 1 base, with 10 bases between them. The CDR3 bases are TGTGCCAGCAGCTCATCCAGGGCCCAAGAGACCCAGTACTTC. Translated, it gives CASSSSRAQETQYF.

In its sample, this clonotype was seen once. CDR3 protein: CASMDTDYGYTF. The CDR3 region has the DNA TGTGCCAGCATGGACACGGACTATGGCTACACCTTC. The chain combines TRBV28 with TRBJ1-2, with a tentative D call TRBD1 (5 bases). Trimming left V 7 bases short and J 3 bases short, with 9 bases between. Germline V gene sequence: CDR1 MDHEN, CDR2 SYDVKM. CDR3 size: 12 residues.

This clonotype occurred many times. The rearrangement uses TRBV5-1 and TRBJ1-1; 9 nucleotides line up with TRBD1. There are 15 residues in the CDR3. Germline V gene sequence: CDR1 SGHRS, CDR2 YFSETQ. With V trimmed by 6 bases and J by 1 base, 7 bases remained unmatched. The CDR3 region is CASTTGGTANTEAFF. CDR3 DNA: TGCGCCAGCACGACAGGGGGGACGGCGAACACTGAAGCTTTCTTT.

This clonotype came up many times. The J gene is TRBJ1-1, the V gene TRBV20-1; D is perhaps TRBD1 (6 bases). This CDR3 spans 12 amino acids. Germline CDR1 reads DFQATT; CDR2 reads SNEGSKA (reference sequence). Trimming removed 6 bases from V and 1 base from J, with 9 bases in between. The CDR3 region is CSAGQTNTEAFF. The DNA for the CDR3 is TGCAGTGCAGGACAGACGAACACTGAAGCTTTCTTT.

This clonotype was seen more than once but under ten times. This chain connects TRBV24-1 to TRBJ2-1; 8 nucleotides line up with TRBD2. The CDR3 is 12 amino acids. V was pared by 8 bases and J by 9 bases, with 5 bases of the junction left unmatched. Germline V gene sequence: CDR1 KGHDR, CDR2 SFDVKD. CDR3: CATTGTSGEQFF. The DNA for the CDR3 is TGTGCCACCACCGGGACTAGTGGTGAGCAGTTCTTC.

The V and J genes are TRBV10-3 and TRBJ2-7; the D call may be TRBD1 or TRBD2 (5 bases each). The V and J ends lost 4 bases and 0 bases respectively, with 13 bases between them. CDR1 and CDR2 (germline): ENHRY, SYGVKD. The CDR3 consists of 15 residues. CDR3 sequence reads: CAISGDSGSSYEQYF. The CDR3 DNA reads as TGTGCCATCAGTGGCGACAGTGGGAGCTCCTACGAGCAGTACTTC.

This clonotype was recorded many times. The rearrangement uses TRBV24-1 and TRBJ2-5, with 7 nucleotides matching TRBD1. The J segment lost 3 bases and the V segment lost 4 bases, leaving 4 bases of the junction unmatched. The V gene's germline CDR1 is KGHDR and CDR2 SFDVKD. CDR3 size: 14 residues. CDR3 nucleotide sequence: TGTGCCACCAGTGAAACGGGACAGAAAGAGACCCAGTACTTC. Translated, it gives CATSETGQKETQYF.

This clonotype showed up many times. V and J are TRBV28 and TRBJ1-1, with a possible D match to TRBD1 (5 bases). CDR3 length: 13 amino acids. Germline V lookup: CDR1 MDHEN, CDR2 SYDVKM. The ends were cut back, 4 bases at V and 6 bases at J, with 12 bases in the middle. CDR3 sequence (DNA): TGTGCCAGCAGTTACCGGGGGGGACCTGAAGCTTTCTTT. Translation gives CASSYRGGPEAFF.

The chain recombines TRBV11-2 with TRBJ1-1; D is ambiguous. CDR1 is SGHAT, CDR2 FQNNGV, per germline. The V end was cut by 1 base, the J end by 4 bases, with 10 bases between. The CDR3 is 14 residues long. CDR3 loop: CASSLGRASTEAFF. The CDR3, as DNA: TGTGCCAGCAGCTTAGGACGGGCCAGCACTGAAGCTTTCTTT.

This clonotype was counted many times. J is TRBJ2-2 and V is TRBV27; perhaps TRBD1 as D (6 bases). The V gene's germline CDR1 is MNHEY and CDR2 SMNVEV (reference sequence). The CDR3 consists of 15 residues. The V and J ends lost 5 bases and 6 bases respectively, with 16 bases between them. The CDR3 coding sequence is TGTGCCAGCAGTGGGACCCAGGGGTGGGCCGGGGAGCTGTTTTTT. It is translated as CASSGTQGWAGELFF.

Ten or more counts support this clonotype. CDR3 coding DNA: TGTGCCACCAGTGATTTGGGACCGGATACGCAGTATTTT. It yields the protein CATSDLGPDTQYF. V is TRBV24-1 and J is TRBJ2-3; D ambiguous. The CDR3 is 13 amino acids. V was trimmed by 0 bases and J by 6 bases, leaving 6 bases between them. CDR1 is KGHDR, CDR2 SFDVKD, per germline.

The gene calls are TRBV5-1 and TRBJ2-2; TRBD1 agrees at 7 bases. The CDR3 runs 15 residues. Germline V gene lookup returns CDR1 SGHRS and CDR2 YFSETQ. V shed 4 bases and J 3 bases; nucleotides not matched to a gene: 6. The CDR3 region has the DNA TGCGCCAGCAGCGTTCGGGACAGTGACACCGGGGAGCTGTTTTTT. It specifies CASSVRDSDTGELFF.

Ten or more counts support this clonotype. This chain connects TRBV20-1 to TRBJ2-1, with a tentative D call TRBD1 (6 bases). The CDR3 contains 13 residues. In germline, CDR1 is DFQATT, CDR2 SNEGSKA (reference sequence). V lost 4 bases and J lost 4, with 11 bases in between. CDR3 coding DNA: TGCAGTGCTACCTTGGACAGTTACAATGAGCAGTTCTTC. Translation gives CSATLDSYNEQFF.

The table lists this clonotype with many counts. The chain combines TRBV18 with TRBJ1-5, with D unclear. Trimming pared 3 bases from V and 0 bases from J, leaving 9 bases between. This CDR3 is built from 15 residues. The germline CDR1 and CDR2 sequences are KGHSH and LQKENI. The CDR3 nucleotides are TGTGCCAGCTCACCCTATGGTGTTAGCAATCAGCCCCAGCATTTT. It yields the protein CASSPYGVSNQPQHF.

V is TRBV6-2 or TRBV6-3 and J is TRBJ2-7; D uncertain. CDR1 is MNHEY, CDR2 SVGEGT, per germline. The CDR3 runs to 14 residues. V lost 0 bases and J 0 bases, leaving 6 bases between the germline ends. As DNA, the CDR3 is TGTGCCAGCAGTTACTCGGGTTACTCCTACGAGCAGTACTTC. Translating gives CASSYSGYSYEQYF.

Remarks on this clonotype: A much larger clonotype is one base distant, so this may be a read error. This chain links TRBV20-1 with TRBJ2-7; D unresolved. The CDR3 covers 12 residues. The germline V gene has CDR1 DFQATT and CDR2 SNEGSKA (reference sequence). The V end lost 1 base, the J end lost 0 bases, and 4 bases lay between the germline ends. CDR3 sequence: CSARGSSYEQYV. CDR3 bases: TGCAGTGCTAGAGGATCCTCCTACGAGCAGTACGTC.

The J gene is TRBJ2-1, the V gene TRBV20-1; 7 bases agree with TRBD2. J was trimmed by 2 bases and V by 0 bases; bases with no gene match: 10. Per germline, CDR1 DFQATT and CDR2 SNEGSKA (reference sequence). The CDR3 sequence is 17 residues long. The CDR3 nucleotides are TGCAGTGCTAGAGATCGCAGCGGGAAACCCCCCTACAATGAGCAGTTCTTC. Protein: CSARDRSGKPPYNEQFF.

This clonotype was counted at least ten times. The V call is TRBV19, the J call TRBJ1-4, with 8 bases aligning to TRBD1. The CDR3 contains 15 residues. Germline V gene data show CDR1 as LNHDA and CDR2 as SQIVND (reference sequence). The V gene end was trimmed by 4 bases and the J gene end by 7 bases; junction bases not matched to a gene: 8. The CDR3 loop is CASSTRTGRVEKLFF. CDR3 sequence (DNA): TGTGCCAGTAGTACCAGGACAGGGAGGGTTGAAAAACTGTTTTTT.